Following are 8 T cell receptor beta chains from one sample sequenced in a study of cytomegalovirus exposure and HLA in healthy donors. With 60 Vbeta and 13 Jbeta primers, the PCR was carried out. The assay was immunoSEQ multiplex PCR, and TCRdb's table has in-frame clones only and misses some. Found here are some 88,000 clones, approximately 57% of them singletons; the top ten hold 6% to 6.5%. The sequenced sample consisted of PBMCs. The origin of the receptors is a woman in her 30s in good health and CMV-seronegative.

CDR3 region: CASSLESAGGLKTQYF. CDR3 bases: TGCGCCAGCAGCTTGGAGTCCGCGGGGGGCCTGAAGACCCAGTACTTC. The rearrangement links TRBV5-1 to TRBJ2-5, with 8 bases aligning to TRBD2. The germline gives CDR1 SGHRS, CDR2 YFSETQ. After removal of 0 bases from V and 6 bases from J, the junction contained 10 bases not matched to a gene. CDR3 size: 16 residues.

The V call is TRBV27, the J call TRBJ2-1, with 9 bases fitting TRBD2. With 8 bases clipped from V and 4 bases from J, the junction kept 3 bases outside the gene matches. The CDR3 runs to 13 residues. Germline V gene sequence: CDR1 MNHEY, CDR2 SMNVEV (reference sequence). The CDR3 DNA is TGTGCCAGCGCCGGACTAGCGTACAATGAGCAGTTCTTC. Protein: CASAGLAYNEQFF.

This chain links TRBV5-4 with TRBJ1-1, with D unclear. This CDR3 has 14 amino acids. CDR1 and CDR2 (germline): SGHNT, YYREEE (reference sequence). V was cut by 0 bases and J by 0 bases, with 6 bases left in between. CDR3 in amino acids: CASSLEQMNTEAFF. The CDR3, as DNA: TGTGCCAGCAGCTTGGAACAGATGAACACTGAAGCTTTCTTT.

This clone was picked up a small number of times. The V call is TRBV29-1, the J call TRBJ2-5; no definite D call. The end of the DNA fits TRBJ2-7 better, so the J call may be wrong. The CDR3 length is 12 residues. CDR1 is SQVTM, CDR2 ANQGSEA, per germline. The DNA of the CDR3 is TGCAGCGTTGCCTCGAGCTCCTACGAGCAGTACTTC. It codes for CSVASSSYEQYF.

This clone is medium-sized within its sample. Other DNA sequences within the sample encode an identical CDR3. The chain is built from TRBV7-9 and TRBJ1-1; D is possibly TRBD1 (6 bases). CDR3 size: 13 residues. Germline lookup yields CDR1 SEHNR and CDR2 FQNEAQ (reference sequence). V was cut by 5 bases and J by 2 bases, with 9 bases left in between. The CDR3 DNA sequence: TGTGCCAGCAGCCCACAGGGTAACACTGAAGCTTTCTTT. It encodes CASSPQGNTEAFF.

Notes on this clone: One junction end disagrees with the germline gene, perhaps due to a read error. This sequence joins TRBV4-1 and TRBJ2-3, with TRBD2 matching over 9 bases. Germline CDR1 MGHRA, CDR2 YSYEKL. The CDR3 covers 16 residues. The CDR3 DNA reads as TGCGCCAGCAGCCAAGATCAGGGGACTAGCACGGATACGCAGTATTTT. It yields the protein CASSQDQGTSTDTQYF.

The chain links TRBV30 to TRBJ1-1; 10 bases agree with TRBD1. CDR3 length: 13 amino acids. V was pared by 8 bases and J by 13 bases, with 16 bases of the junction left unmatched. Germline-derived CDR1 and CDR2 are GTSNPN and SVGIG (reference sequence). CDR3 sequence: CAGGRDRGNVVFF. The CDR3 DNA follows: TGTGCCGGCGGGAGGGACAGGGGTAACGTTGTTTTCTTT.

This sequence joins TRBV30 and TRBJ1-1, with TRBD1 matching over 7 bases. V trimming: 4 bases; J trimming: 8 bases; junction bases outside the gene matches: 4. Germline CDR1 GTSNPN, CDR2 SVGIG (reference sequence). The CDR3 contains 11 residues. As DNA, the CDR3 is TGTGCCTGGATACGGGACAGAGAAGCTTTCTTT. It codes for CAWIRDREAFF. Filled out from reference TRBV30 and TRBJ1-1, the complete variable domain reads SQTIHQWPATLVQPVGSPLSLECTVEGTSNPNLYWYRQAAGRGLQLLFYSVGIGQISSEVPQNLSASRPQDRQFILSSKKLLLSDSGFYLCAWIRDREAFFGQGTRLTVV.